Listed below are T cell receptor beta chains from one sample, sequenced in a study of cytomegalovirus exposure and HLA in healthy donors. Assay used: immunoSEQ multiplex PCR; TCRdb lists only in-frame clones, some missing. The sample records about 110,000 clones, approximately 83% being singletons. Sequencing input: PBMCs. The receptors here all came from a man in his late teens or twenties in good health and CMV-seronegative. CDR3s include the opening cysteine and the closing phenylalanine or tryptophan. A D gene is named only where the DNA matches it firmly. Expanded clones are given a class, and other clones once, few, many or no size at all.

>TRBV4-3|NA|TRBJ1-2|TRBD1
TGCGCCAGCAGCCCTGCGGTAGGGACAGGAGGTACCTACACCTTC
CASSPAVGTGGTYTF
>TRBV7-3|NA|TRBJ1-5|TRBD1
TGTGCCAGCAGCACCGGACAGGGCAGCAATCAGCCCCAGCATTTT
CASSTGQGSNQPQHF
>TRBV4-3|NA|TRBJ1-4|TRBD1
TGCGCCAGCAGCCAAGTAAGGGGGCGAGGTGAAAAACTGTTTTTT
CASSQVRGRGEKLFF
>TRBV5-1|NA|TRBJ2-5|TRBD1
TGCGCCAGCAGCTTGGCCGGACAGGTCCGGGAGACCCAGTACTTC
CASSLAGQVRETQYF
>TRBV6-1|NA|TRBJ1-1|TRBD1
TGTGCCAGCAGGAATCGACAGGGAATGACTGAAGCTTTCTTT
CASRNRQGMTEAFF
>TRBV5-5|NA|TRBJ1-5|TRBD1
TGTGCCAGCAGTCTACAGGGGGGGGGCAATCAGCCCCAGCATTTT
CASSLQGGGNQPQHF
>TRBV2|few|TRBJ1-1|NA
TGTGCCAGCAGTGAAGCGCAGGGGTACACTGAAGCTTTCTTT
CASSEAQGYTEAFF
>TRBV19|NA|TRBJ1-2|NA
TGTGCCAGTACAACTCCGGTTACTAACTATGGCTACACCTTC
CASTTPVTNYGYTF
>TRBV10-3|once|TRBJ2-1|TRBD2
TGTGCCATCAGATCAACTAGCGGAAGAGGGGACAATGAGCAGTTCTTC
CAIRSTSGRGDNEQFF
>TRBV27|NA|TRBJ2-5|NA
TGTGCCAGCAGTTTATCCGGGTCAGAGACCCAGTACTTC
CASSLSGSETQYF
>TRBV30|NA|TRBJ1-2|NA
TGTGCCTGGAGTGTCCAGGAGGGGAGCTATGGCTACACCTTC
CAWSVQEGSYGYTF
>TRBV18|NA|TRBJ1-5|NA
TGTGCCAGCTCACCACCGGGACACCTCAATCAGCCCCAGCATTTT
CASSPPGHLNQPQHF
>TRBV5-6|NA|TRBJ2-1|NA
TGTGCCAGCAGCTTGCTAAAGGGGTACAATGAGCAGTTCTTC
CASSLLKGYNEQFF
>TRBV7-2|once|TRBJ2-3|NA
TGTGCCAGCAGCTCCTGGAGCGCAGATACGCAGTATTTT
CASSSWSADTQYF
>TRBV7-2|NA|TRBJ1-2|TRBD1
TGTGCCAGCAGCTTGACAGGGGGCTCGTCGTCCAACTATGGCTACACCTTC
CASSLTGGSSSNYGYTF
>TRBV5-1|NA|TRBJ2-3|NA
TGCGCCAGCAGCCAGATGGACTCCGTGCCCGCAGATACGCAGTATTTT
CASSQMDSVPADTQYF
>TRBV5-4|few|TRBJ2-1|NA
TGTGCCAGCAGCTTGGCCGGACTGTACAATGAGCAGTTCTTC
CASSLAGLYNEQFF
>TRBV28|NA|TRBJ2-7|TRBD1
TGTGCCAGCAGTTTGGACAGGGGTAAGGCATTCGTTCAGTACTTC
CASSLDRGKAFVQYF
>TRBV9|NA|TRBJ2-7|NA
TGTGCCAGCAGCGTAGAAGGAGGGTCCCGATACGAGCAGTACTTC
CASSVEGGSRYEQYF
>TRBV6-5|NA|TRBJ2-3|TRBD2
TGTGCCAGCAGCCGCGTGGGGGGGAGCACAGATACGCAGTATTTT
CASSRVGGSTDTQYF
>TRBV4-3|NA|TRBJ2-3|TRBD2
TGCGCCAGCAGCCCCGCTAGCGGGAGGGCAGATACGCAGTATTTT
CASSPASGRADTQYF
>TRBV7-9|NA|TRBJ2-7|TRBD1
TGTGCCAGCAGCCCCAGGGGGCCGGAGGAGCAGTACTTC
CASSPRGPEEQYF
>TRBV18|once|TRBJ2-5|NA
TGTGCCAGCTCACCACGGGAGCCCCAAGAGACCCAGTACTTC
CASSPREPQETQYF
>TRBV7-3|NA|TRBJ2-1|NA
TGTGCCAGCAGCGCGCACGGGACTCCCGGGAATGAGCAGTTCTTC
CASSAHGTPGNEQFF
>TRBV28|NA|TRBJ2-1|TRBD2
TGTGCCAGCAGTTCGGGACTAGCGGGAGTGGATGAGCAGTTCTTC
CASSSGLAGVDEQFF
>TRBV4-3|NA|TRBJ1-5|TRBD1
TGCGCCAGCAGCCAAACCGTGGGCCCAGGGGGAAATCAGCCCCAGCATTTT
CASSQTVGPGGNQPQHF
>TRBV19|NA|TRBJ2-5|TRBD1
TGTGCCAGTACCCATAGGACAGGGGGGCAAGAGACCCAGTACTTC
CASTHRTGGQETQYF
>TRBV7-2|NA|TRBJ2-1|TRBD2
TGTGCCAGCAGCTTGAGTTTACTAGCGGGTTCCAATGAGCAGTTCTTC
CASSLSLLAGSNEQFF
>TRBV9|NA|TRBJ2-1|NA
TGTGCCAGCAGTGCTCGACTAGGAAGCTCCTACAATGAGCAGTTCTTC
CASSARLGSSYNEQFF